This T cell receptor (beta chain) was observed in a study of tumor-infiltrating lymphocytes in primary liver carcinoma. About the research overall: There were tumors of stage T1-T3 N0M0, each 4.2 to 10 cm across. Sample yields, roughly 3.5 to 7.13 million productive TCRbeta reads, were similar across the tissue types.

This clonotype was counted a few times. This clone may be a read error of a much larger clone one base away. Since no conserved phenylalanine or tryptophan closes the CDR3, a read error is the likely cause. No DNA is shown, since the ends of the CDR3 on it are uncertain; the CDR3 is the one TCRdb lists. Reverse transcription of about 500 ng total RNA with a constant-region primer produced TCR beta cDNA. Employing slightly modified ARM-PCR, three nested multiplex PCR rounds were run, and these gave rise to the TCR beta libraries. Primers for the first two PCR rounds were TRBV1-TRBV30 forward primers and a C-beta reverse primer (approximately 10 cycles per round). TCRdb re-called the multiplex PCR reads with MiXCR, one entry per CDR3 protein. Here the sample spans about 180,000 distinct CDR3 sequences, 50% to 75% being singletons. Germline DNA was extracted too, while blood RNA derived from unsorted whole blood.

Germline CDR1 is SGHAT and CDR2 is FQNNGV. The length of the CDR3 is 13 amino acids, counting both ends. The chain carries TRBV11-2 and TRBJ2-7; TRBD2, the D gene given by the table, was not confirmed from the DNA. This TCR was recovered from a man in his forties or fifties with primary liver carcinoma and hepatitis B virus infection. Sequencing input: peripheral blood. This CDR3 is CASSLVSGSSGNI.